This T cell receptor (beta chain) comes out of a study of cytomegalovirus exposure and HLA in healthy donors (dated by TCRdb to 2016 to 2017). In the study overall: The 500 to 800 repertoires of the first cohort and the 95 to 150 validation repertoires were produced on the same platform, according to a later analysis. The aim of the study was to test whether cataloging public T cell receptors could identify signatures of past pathogen exposure. Along with the roughly 700-subject first cohort, a separate validation cohort of over a hundred different subjects was used. To predict cytomegalovirus infection status, the study combined high-throughput TCR immunosequencing, statistical association of individual TCRs with disease status, and machine learning. General conclusions and limits of the study: The authors suggested that the approach could potentially be extended to other disease states and immunological phenotypes. The classifier was reported to diagnose cytomegalovirus status with high specificity and sensitivity in both the original cohort and the validation cohort. A later analysis had no HLA typing for the validation cohort, so co-occurrence there was scored across all 120 repertoires. Across donors, most TCR sequences were observed very rarely, whereas some public TCRs were present in many individuals. The study listed approximately 160 TCR beta chains as associated with cytomegalovirus. Three of the identified cytomegalovirus-associated TCR beta chains were confirmed in vitro to be specific for cytomegalovirus antigens. A later analysis found that TCRs clustered in the first cohort also tended to co-occur in the 110 or so validation repertoires, with 90% to 95% of cluster scores above 0.

A remark on this clone: Its antigen remains undetermined. Nothing much larger sits one base from this clone, and base qualities are not available.

The library relied on the immunoSEQ multiplex PCR assay. For the original study's pipeline: To diagnose cytomegalovirus status from the catalog of TCR beta chain sequences, a statistical classification framework was built. TCRdb took this table from immuneACCESS and kept in-frame rearrangements with V and J called. Such tables lack part of the clones; where checked against another copy, unresolved V genes explain under half of the gap, and the rest is unexplained. Clone size and V and J calls were adopted from that table, with D and trimming inferred from the DNA. The sample records 100,000 to 150,000 clones, about 88% of which are singletons. About 1.2% of the sample lies in the top ten. The germline V gene supplies CDR1 MGHDK and CDR2 SYGVNS. Cut back by 8 bases and 8 bases, the V and J ends lie 13 bases apart. The cysteine opens and the phenylalanine closes a CDR3 of 12 amino acids. Only the CDR3 DNA is retained, 36 bases long and in frame from the first base.

The donors belonged to the validation cohort of roughly 120 subjects, which was separate from the roughly 670-subject first cohort. The clonotype comes from a woman aged 18-35 years in good health and CMV-seronegative. The specimen was PBMCs. Recombination joined TRBV25-1 with TRBJ2-1; tentative D gene TRBD1, with 6 bases matching. The nucleotides read TGTGCCAGCGGGCCGAACAGGGATGAGCAGTTCTTC. Translation gives CASGPNRDEQFF.